The text below deals with one T cell receptor beta chain. Only in-frame clones appear in the TCRdb table, and some are missing; sequencing was by immunoSEQ multiplex PCR. Of 470,000 or so clones listed, roughly 85% are singletons. The sample is drawn from a study of blood T cell repertoires in COVID-19. V shed 0 bases, J shed 3 bases, and the junction held 9 bases outside the gene matches. The CDR3 has 17 amino acids. The germline CDR1 and CDR2 sequences are KGHSH and LQKENI. The receptor was derived from a human donor in a cohort sampled during active COVID-19. The specimen sequenced was peripheral blood. This rearrangement joins TRBV18 to TRBJ1-2, with 8 nucleotides matching TRBD1. CDR3 sequence: CASSPPGTGGLDYGYTF. The CDR3 bases are TGTGCCAGCTCACCACCCGGGACAGGTGGCCTGGACTATGGCTACACCTTC.